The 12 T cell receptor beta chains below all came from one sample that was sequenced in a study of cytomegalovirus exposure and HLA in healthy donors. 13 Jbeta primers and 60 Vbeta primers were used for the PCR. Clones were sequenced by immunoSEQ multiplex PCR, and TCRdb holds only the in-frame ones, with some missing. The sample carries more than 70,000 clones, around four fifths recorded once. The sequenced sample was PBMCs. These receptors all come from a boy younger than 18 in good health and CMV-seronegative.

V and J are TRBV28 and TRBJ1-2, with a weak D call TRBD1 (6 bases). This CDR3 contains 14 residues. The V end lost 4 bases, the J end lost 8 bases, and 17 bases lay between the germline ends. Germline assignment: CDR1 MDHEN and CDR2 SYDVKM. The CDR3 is CASSSPGHLTGYTF. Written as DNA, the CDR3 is TGTGCCAGCAGTTCCCCGGGACACTTGACGGGCTACACCTTC.

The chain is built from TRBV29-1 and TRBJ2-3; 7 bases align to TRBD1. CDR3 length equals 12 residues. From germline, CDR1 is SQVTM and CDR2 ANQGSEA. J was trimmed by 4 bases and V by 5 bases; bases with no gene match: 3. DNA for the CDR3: TGCAGCGTTCGACAGGGATCAGATACGCAGTATTTT. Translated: CSVRQGSDTQYF.

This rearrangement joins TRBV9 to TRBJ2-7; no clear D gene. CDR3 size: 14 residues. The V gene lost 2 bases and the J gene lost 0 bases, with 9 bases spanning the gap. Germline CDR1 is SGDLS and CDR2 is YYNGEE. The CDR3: CASSVGTNSYEQYF. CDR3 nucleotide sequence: TGTGCCAGCAGCGTGGGCACCAACTCCTACGAGCAGTACTTC.

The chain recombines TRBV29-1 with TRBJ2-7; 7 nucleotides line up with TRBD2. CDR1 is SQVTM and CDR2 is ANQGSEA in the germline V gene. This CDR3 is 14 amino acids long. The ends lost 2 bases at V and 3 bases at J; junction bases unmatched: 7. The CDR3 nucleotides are TGCAGCGTTGAATTGGCAGGGAGGGACTACGAGCAGTACTTC. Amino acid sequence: CSVELAGRDYEQYF.

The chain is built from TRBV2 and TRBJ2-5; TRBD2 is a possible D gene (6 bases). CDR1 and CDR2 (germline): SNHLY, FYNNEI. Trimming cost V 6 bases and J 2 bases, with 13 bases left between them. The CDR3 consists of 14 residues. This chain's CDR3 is CASSRLGQQETQYF. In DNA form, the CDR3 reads TGTGCCAGCAGCCGACTAGGCCAACAAGAGACCCAGTACTTC.

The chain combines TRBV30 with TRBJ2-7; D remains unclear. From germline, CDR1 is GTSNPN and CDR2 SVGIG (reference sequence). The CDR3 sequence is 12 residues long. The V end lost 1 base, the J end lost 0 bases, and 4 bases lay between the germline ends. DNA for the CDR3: TGTGCCTGGAGTGAGAGCTCCTACGAGCAGTACTTC. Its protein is CAWSESSYEQYF.

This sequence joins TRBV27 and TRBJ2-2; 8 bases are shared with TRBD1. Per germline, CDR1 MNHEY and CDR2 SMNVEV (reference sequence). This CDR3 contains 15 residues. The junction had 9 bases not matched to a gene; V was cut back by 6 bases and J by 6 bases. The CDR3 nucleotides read TGTGCCAGCAGGATAGACAGGGGTCAAGCCGGGGAGCTGTTTTTT. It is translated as CASRIDRGQAGELFF.

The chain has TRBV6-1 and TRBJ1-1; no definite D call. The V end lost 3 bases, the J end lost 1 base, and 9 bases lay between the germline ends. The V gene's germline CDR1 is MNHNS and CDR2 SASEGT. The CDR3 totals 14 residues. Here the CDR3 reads CASSDVRGNTEAFF. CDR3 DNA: TGTGCCAGCAGTGATGTCCGAGGGAACACTGAAGCTTTCTTT.

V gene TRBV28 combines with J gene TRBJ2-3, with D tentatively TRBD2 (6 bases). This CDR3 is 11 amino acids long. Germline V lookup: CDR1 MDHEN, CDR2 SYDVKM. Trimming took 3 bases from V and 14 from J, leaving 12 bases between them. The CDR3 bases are TGTGCCAGCAGTTTTTGGGGGAGGCTGTATTTT. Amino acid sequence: CASSFWGRLYF. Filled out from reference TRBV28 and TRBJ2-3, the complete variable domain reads DVKVTQSSRYLVKRTGEKVFLECVQDMDHENMFWYRQDPGLGLRLIYFSYDVKMKEKGDIPEGYSVSREKKERFSLILESASTNQTSMYLCASSFWGRLYFGPGTRLTVL.

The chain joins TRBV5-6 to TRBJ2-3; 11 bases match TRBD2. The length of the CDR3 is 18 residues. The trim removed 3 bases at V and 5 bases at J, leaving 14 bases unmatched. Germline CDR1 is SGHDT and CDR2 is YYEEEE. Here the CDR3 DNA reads TGTGCCAGCAGCTCGATAAAGACTAGCGGGACATTGGGAGATACGCAGTATTTT. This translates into CASSSIKTSGTLGDTQYF.

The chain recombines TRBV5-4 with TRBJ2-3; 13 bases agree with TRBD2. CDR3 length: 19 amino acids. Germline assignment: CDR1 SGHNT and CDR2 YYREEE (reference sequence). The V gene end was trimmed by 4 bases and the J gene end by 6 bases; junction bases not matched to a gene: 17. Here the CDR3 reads CASSPARPGLAGMGDTQYF. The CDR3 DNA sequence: TGTGCCAGCAGCCCCGCCCGACCGGGACTAGCGGGAATGGGGGATACGCAGTATTTT.

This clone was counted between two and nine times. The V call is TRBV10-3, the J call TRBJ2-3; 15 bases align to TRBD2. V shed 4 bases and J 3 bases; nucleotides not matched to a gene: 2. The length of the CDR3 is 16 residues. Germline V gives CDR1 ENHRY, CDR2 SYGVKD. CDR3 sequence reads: CAISGTSGRGTDTQYF. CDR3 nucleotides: TGTGCCATCAGTGGGACTAGCGGGAGGGGAACAGATACGCAGTATTTT.